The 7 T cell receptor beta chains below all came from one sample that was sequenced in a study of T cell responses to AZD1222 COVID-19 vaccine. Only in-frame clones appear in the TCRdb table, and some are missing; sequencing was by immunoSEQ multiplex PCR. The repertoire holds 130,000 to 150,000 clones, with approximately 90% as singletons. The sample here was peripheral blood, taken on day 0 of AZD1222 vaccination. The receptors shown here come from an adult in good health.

CDR3 bases: TGTGCCAGCAGCTTGGTAAGGGCCACTGAAGCTTTCTTT. Protein: CASSLVRATEAFF. This chain joins TRBV5-6 and TRBJ1-1; D ambiguous. Trimming cost V 0 bases and J 4 bases, with 7 bases left between them. The length of the CDR3 is 13 residues. The V gene's germline CDR1 is SGHDT and CDR2 YYEEEE.

The CDR3 spells CATAGADTQYF. CDR3 DNA: TGTGCCACAGCAGGGGCAGATACGCAGTATTTT. V usage is TRBV24-1 and J usage is TRBJ2-3; D is possibly TRBD1 (6 bases). The CDR3 is made up of 11 amino acids. Germline V lookup: CDR1 KGHDR, CDR2 SFDVKD. With 10 bases removed from V and 4 bases from J, the gap between germline ends came to 8 bases.

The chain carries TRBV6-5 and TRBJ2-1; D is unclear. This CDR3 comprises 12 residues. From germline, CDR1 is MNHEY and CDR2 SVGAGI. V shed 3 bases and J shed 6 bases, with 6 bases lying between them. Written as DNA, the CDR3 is TGTGCCAGCAGTTATTCGCCCAATGAGCAGTTCTTC. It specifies CASSYSPNEQFF.

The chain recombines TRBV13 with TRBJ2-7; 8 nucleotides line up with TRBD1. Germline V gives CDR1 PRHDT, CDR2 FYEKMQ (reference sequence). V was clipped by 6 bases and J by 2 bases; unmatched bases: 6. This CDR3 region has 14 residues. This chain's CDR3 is CASSFDRGPYEQYF. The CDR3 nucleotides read TGTGCCAGCAGTTTTGACAGGGGACCCTACGAGCAGTACTTC.

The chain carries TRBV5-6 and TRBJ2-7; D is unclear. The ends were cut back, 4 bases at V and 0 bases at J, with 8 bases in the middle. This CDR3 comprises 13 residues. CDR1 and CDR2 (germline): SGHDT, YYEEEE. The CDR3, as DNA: TGTGCCAGCAGCCTCGGAGTCTCCTACGAGCAGTACTTC. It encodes CASSLGVSYEQYF.

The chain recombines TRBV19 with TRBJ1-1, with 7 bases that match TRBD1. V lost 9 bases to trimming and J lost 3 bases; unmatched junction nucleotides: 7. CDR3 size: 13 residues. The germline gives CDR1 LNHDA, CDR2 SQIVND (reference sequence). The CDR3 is CARRTGSYTEAFF. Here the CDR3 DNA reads TGTGCCAGGAGGACAGGATCATACACTGAAGCTTTCTTT.

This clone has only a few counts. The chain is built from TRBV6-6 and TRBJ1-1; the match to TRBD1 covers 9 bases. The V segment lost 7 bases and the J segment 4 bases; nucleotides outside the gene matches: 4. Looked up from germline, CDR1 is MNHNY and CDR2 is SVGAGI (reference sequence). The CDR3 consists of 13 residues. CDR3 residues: CASILTGGTEAFF. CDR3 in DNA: TGTGCCAGCATTCTGACAGGGGGCACTGAAGCTTTCTTT.